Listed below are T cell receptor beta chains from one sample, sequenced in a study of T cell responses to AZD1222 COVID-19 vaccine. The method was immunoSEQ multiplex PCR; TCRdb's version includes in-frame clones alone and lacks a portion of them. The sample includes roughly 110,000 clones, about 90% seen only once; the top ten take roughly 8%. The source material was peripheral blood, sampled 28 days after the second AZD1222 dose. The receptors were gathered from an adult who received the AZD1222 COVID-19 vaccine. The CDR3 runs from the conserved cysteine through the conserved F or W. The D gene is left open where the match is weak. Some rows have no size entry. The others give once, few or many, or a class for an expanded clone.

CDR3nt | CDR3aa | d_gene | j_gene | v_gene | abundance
TGCGCCAGCAGCCTCGCGGTAGGGCTTGGCGAGCAGTACTTC | CASSLAVGLGEQYF | - | TRBJ2-7 | TRBV4-1 | -
TGTGCCAGCAGTACATCCTACGAGCAGTACTTC | CASSTSYEQYF | - | TRBJ2-7 | TRBV6-2/TRBV6-3 | -
TGTGCCAGCAGCTTAGCGCGCGGGACAGCTAACTATGGCTACACCTTC | CASSLARGTANYGYTF | TRBD1 | TRBJ1-2 | TRBV7-8 | -
TGCGCCAGCAGGGGGCAGGAGGACACTGAAGCTTTCTTT | CASRGQEDTEAFF | - | TRBJ1-1 | TRBV5-1 | -
TGCGCCAGCAGCCAAGATCAAGGCCAGGGGAATGGCTACACCTTC | CASSQDQGQGNGYTF | - | TRBJ1-2 | TRBV4-3 | -
TGTGCCAGCAGCGTGGGCGATACGCAGTATTTT | CASSVGDTQYF | - | TRBJ2-3 | TRBV9 | -
TGCAGCGTTACCCAACTGTACCAGGGTGGCTACACCTTC | CSVTQLYQGGYTF | - | TRBJ1-2 | TRBV29-1 | -
TGTGCTAGTGGCTTGGAGGACAGCCATGTCAGTGGCAATCAGCCCCAGCATTTT | CASGLEDSHVSGNQPQHF | - | TRBJ1-5 | TRBV12-5 | -
TGTGCCAGCAGTTCGGCGGACAGGTTCTATGGCTACACCTTC | CASSSADRFYGYTF | TRBD1 | TRBJ1-2 | TRBV6-5 | -
TGTGCCAGCAGTGACCCTTACAGGGGCGCTAACTATGGCTACACCTTC | CASSDPYRGANYGYTF | TRBD1 | TRBJ1-2 | TRBV6-1 | -
TGCGCCAGCAGCCAAGAGGGGGGACCGTCCTATAATTCACCCCTCCACTTT | CASSQEGGPSYNSPLHF | - | TRBJ1-6 | TRBV4-1 | -
TGTGCCAGCAGCTTGTTTGGCAGGGAGAGCGTGAACACCGGGGAGCTGTTTTTT | CASSLFGRESVNTGELFF | - | TRBJ2-2 | TRBV5-8 | once
TGTGCCAGCCAGACAGCCCCTAGCGAGACCCAGTACTTC | CASQTAPSETQYF | - | TRBJ2-5 | TRBV7-8 | once
TGTGCCAGCAGTTTACCATCCCAGGACAGGAGACGGGGAGCTAACTATGGCTACACCTTC | CASSLPSQDRRRGANYGYTF | TRBD1 | TRBJ1-2 | TRBV27 | -
TGTGCCAGCAGCTTAGGTGGTAGCAATCAGCCCCAGCATTTT | CASSLGGSNQPQHF | - | TRBJ1-5 | TRBV11-2 | -
TGCGCCAGCAGCCAAGGCCCAACTAGCGGGGCGGGGGAGCAGTACTTC | CASSQGPTSGAGEQYF | TRBD2 | TRBJ2-7 | TRBV4-1 | -
TGTGCCAGCAGCTTGCTCCCTAGCACAGATACGCAGTATTTT | CASSLLPSTDTQYF | - | TRBJ2-3 | TRBV5-6 | -
TGTGCCAGTGCGGTAGGGAGCAATCAGCCCCAGCATTTT | CASAVGSNQPQHF | - | TRBJ1-5 | TRBV12-3/TRBV12-4 | -
TGTGCCACCAGCAGAGACCGGACCGGGACAGGGGAAGGCTACACCTTC | CATSRDRTGTGEGYTF | TRBD1 | TRBJ1-2 | TRBV15 | -
TGTGCCAGCAGCTTCTTCAGGGCGAACACCGGGGAGCTGTTTTTT | CASSFFRANTGELFF | - | TRBJ2-2 | TRBV5-5 | -
TGTGCCCCCACCTGCGGAGCCTTAAACACCATATATTTT | CAPTCGALNTIYF | - | TRBJ1-3 | TRBV19 | -
TGCGCCAGCAGCTTGCGCCCACAGCCAGATACGCAGTATTTT | CASSLRPQPDTQYF | - | TRBJ2-3 | TRBV5-1 | -
TGTGCCACCAGCAGAGGACAGGCTTCACCCCTCCACTTT | CATSRGQASPLHF | - | TRBJ1-6 | TRBV15 | few
TGCGCCAGCAGCTTAGGAGCAACTAATGAAAAACTGTTTTTT | CASSLGATNEKLFF | - | TRBJ1-4 | TRBV5-1 | -